The present T cell receptor beta chain was sequenced within a study of beta chain features in type 1 diabetes. About the study: Investigators examined roughly 99,000,000 sorted cells across all samples.

V was pared by 2 bases and J by 4 bases, with 8 bases between. Germline V CDR1 and CDR2: SQVTM, ANQGSEA. There are 12 residues in the CDR3. Study results and caveats: For Type 1 diabetes patients, all four CD4+ subsets carried TCRB CDR3s that were moderately but significantly shorter.

This clone was recorded at least ten times. No antigen is known for it. As every portion of the isolated RNA was reverse transcribed, the sequencing read expressed TCRB transcripts. TCRdb keeps only in-frame clones here, not all; method: immunoSEQ multiplex PCR. The sample records some 150,000 clones, 6% to 7.5% being singletons. V gene TRBV29-1 combines with J gene TRBJ1-2, with D perhaps matching TRBD1 (6 bases). This TCR was sampled from a woman in her 30s in good health. The sequencing input was central memory CD4+ T cells from blood. The CDR3 loop is CSVERTAYGYTF. The CDR3 nucleotides are TGCAGCGTTGAAAGGACAGCCTATGGCTACACCTTC.